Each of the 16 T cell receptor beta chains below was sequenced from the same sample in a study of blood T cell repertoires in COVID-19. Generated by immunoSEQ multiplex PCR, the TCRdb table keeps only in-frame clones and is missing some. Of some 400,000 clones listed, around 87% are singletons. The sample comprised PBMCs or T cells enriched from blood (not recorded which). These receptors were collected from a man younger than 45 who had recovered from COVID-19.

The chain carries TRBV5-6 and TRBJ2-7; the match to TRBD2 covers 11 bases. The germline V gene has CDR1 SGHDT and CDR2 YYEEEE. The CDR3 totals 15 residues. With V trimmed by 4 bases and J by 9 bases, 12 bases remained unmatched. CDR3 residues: CASSRRGLAGGGQYF. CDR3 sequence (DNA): TGTGCCAGCAGCCGCCGCGGTCTAGCGGGGGGCGGGCAGTACTTC.

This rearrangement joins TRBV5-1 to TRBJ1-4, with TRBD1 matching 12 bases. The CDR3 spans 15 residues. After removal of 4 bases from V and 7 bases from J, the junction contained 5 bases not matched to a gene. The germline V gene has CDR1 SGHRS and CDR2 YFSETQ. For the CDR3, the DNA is TGCGCCAGCAGCCCGGGGGACAGGGGGCGTGAAAAACTGTTTTTT. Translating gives CASSPGDRGREKLFF.

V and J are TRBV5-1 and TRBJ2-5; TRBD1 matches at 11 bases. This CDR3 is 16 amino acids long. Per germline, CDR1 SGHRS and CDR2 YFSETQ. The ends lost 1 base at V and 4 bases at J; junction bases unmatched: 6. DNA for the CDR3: TGCGCCAGCAGCTTGCAACCGGGACAGGGGGGAGAGACCCAGTACTTC. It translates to CASSLQPGQGGETQYF.

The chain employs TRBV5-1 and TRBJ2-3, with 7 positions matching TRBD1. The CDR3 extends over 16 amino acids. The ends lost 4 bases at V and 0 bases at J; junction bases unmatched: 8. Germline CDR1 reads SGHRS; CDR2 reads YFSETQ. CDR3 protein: CASSRPGTASTDTQYF. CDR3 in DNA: TGCGCCAGCAGCCGTCCTGGGACAGCTAGCACAGATACGCAGTATTTT.

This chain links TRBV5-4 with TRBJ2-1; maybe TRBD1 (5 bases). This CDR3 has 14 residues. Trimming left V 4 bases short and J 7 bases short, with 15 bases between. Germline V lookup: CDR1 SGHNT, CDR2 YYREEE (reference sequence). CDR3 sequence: CASSGYRGWNEQFF. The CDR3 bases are TGTGCCAGCAGCGGTTATAGGGGTTGGAATGAGCAGTTCTTC.

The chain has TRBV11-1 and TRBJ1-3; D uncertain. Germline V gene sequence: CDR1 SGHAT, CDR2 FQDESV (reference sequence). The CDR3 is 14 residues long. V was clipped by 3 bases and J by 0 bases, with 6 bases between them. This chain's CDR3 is CASSLVSSGNTIYF. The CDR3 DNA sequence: TGTGCCAGCAGCTTGGTCAGCTCTGGAAACACCATATATTTT.

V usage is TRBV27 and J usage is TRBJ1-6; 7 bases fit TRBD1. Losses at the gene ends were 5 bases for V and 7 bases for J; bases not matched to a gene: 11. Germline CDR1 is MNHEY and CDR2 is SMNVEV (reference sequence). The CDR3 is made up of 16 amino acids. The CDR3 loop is CASSPISDRDNSPLHF. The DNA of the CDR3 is TGTGCCAGCAGTCCTATAAGCGACAGGGACAATTCACCCCTCCACTTT.

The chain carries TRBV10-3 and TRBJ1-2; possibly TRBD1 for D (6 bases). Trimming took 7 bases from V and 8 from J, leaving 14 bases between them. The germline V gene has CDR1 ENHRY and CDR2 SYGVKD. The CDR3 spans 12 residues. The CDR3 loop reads CAITGGTGGYTF. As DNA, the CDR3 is TGTGCCATCACGGGGGGCACGGGGGGCTACACCTTC.

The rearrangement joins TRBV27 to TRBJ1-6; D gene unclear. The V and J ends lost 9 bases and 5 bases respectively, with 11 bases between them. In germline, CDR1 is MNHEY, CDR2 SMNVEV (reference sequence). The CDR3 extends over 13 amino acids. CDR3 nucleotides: TGTGCCAGTACCAGGCACCATAATTCACCCCTCCACTTT. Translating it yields CASTRHHNSPLHF.

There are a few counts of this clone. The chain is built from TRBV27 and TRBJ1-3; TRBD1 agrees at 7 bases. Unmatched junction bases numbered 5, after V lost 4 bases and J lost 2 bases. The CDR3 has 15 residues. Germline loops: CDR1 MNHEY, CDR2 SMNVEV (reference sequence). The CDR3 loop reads CASSSGQDAGNTIYF. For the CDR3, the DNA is TGTGCCAGCAGTTCCGGACAGGACGCTGGAAACACCATATATTTT.

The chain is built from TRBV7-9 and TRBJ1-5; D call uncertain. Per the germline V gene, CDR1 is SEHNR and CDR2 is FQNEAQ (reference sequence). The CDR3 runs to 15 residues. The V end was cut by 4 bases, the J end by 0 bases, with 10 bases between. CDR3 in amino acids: CASSSAALSNQPQHF. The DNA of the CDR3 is TGTGCCAGCAGCTCCGCGGCGCTTAGCAATCAGCCCCAGCATTTT.

The CDR3 region has the DNA TGTGCCAGCAGTCCACGATTGCCCGGTTATGGCAATCAGCCCCAGCATTTT. Translating it yields CASSPRLPGYGNQPQHF. The rearrangement joins TRBV6-2 or TRBV6-3 to TRBJ1-5; D uncertain. The CDR3 totals 17 residues. The germline CDR1 and CDR2 sequences are MNHEY and SVGEGT. V gave up 5 bases and J gave up 2 bases, with 19 bases separating them.

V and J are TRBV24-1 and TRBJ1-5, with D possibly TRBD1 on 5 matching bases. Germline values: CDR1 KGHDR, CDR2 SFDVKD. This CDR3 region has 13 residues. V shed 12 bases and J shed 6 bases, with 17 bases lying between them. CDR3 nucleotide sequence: TGTGCCCCCTCAAGGGGATGTTGTCAGCCCCAGCATTTT. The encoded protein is CAPSRGCCQPQHF.

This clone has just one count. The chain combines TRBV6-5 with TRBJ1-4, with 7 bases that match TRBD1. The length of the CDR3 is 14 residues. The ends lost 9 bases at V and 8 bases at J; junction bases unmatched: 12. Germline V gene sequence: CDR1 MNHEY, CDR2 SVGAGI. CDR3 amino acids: CASSPGTVGEKLFF. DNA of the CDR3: TGTGCCAGTAGCCCCGGGACAGTGGGAGAAAAACTGTTTTTT.

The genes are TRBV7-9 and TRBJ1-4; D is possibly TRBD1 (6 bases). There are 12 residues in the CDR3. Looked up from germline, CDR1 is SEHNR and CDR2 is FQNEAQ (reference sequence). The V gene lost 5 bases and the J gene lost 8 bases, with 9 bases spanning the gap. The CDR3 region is CASSRDIEKLFF. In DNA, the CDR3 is TGTGCCAGCAGCCGGGACATCGAAAAACTGTTTTTT.

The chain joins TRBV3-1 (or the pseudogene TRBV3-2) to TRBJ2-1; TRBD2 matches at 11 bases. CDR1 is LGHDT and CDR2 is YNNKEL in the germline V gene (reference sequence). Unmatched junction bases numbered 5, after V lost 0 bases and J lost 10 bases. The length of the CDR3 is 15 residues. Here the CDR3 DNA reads TGTGCCAGCAGCCAAGAAACTAGCGGGGGAAGAGAGCAGTTCTTC. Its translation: CASSQETSGGREQFF.